In its sample, the clone carrying this T cell receptor (beta chain) was seen a few times. Its antigen is unidentified. The authors reverse transcribed all of the isolated RNA, so sequencing captured expressed TCRB transcripts. The study sequenced naive, central memory and regulatory T cell samples to an average of about 3.6 million reads. Data came from immunoSEQ multiplex PCR; TCRdb stores just in-frame clones and leaves some out. Counted here are roughly 180,000 clones, under 9.5% occurring once; the ten biggest clones make up about 0.5%. This sample was taken from a study of beta chain features in type 1 diabetes. Study-wide findings and caveats: Within each of all four CD4+ subsets, Type 1 diabetes patients had TCRB CDR3s that were moderately but significantly shorter.

CDR3 length: 15 residues. Germline assignment: CDR1 SGHNT and CDR2 YYREEE (reference sequence). J was trimmed by 7 bases and V by 1 base; bases with no gene match: 9. Sequenced: central memory CD4+ T cells from blood. This TCR derives from a man between 18 and 35 years old with type 1 diabetes. The chain has TRBV5-4 and TRBJ2-7, with 9 bases that match TRBD2. CDR3 DNA: TGTGCCAGCAGCTTGAGTAGCGGGAGATCGAAAGAGCAGTACTTC. Its protein is CASSLSSGRSKEQYF.